The 9 T cell receptor beta chains presented below share a single source sample, sequenced in a study of blood T cell repertoires in COVID-19. TCRdb's copy holds only in-frame clones and misses some; the assay was immunoSEQ multiplex PCR. The table has about 260,000 clones, 88% seen once. Sequenced input: peripheral blood. The receptor set was obtained from a human donor in a cohort sampled during active COVID-19.

The chain uses TRBV19 and TRBJ1-5; 10 bases map to TRBD1. J lost 1 base, V lost 5 bases, and 8 bases had no gene match. In germline, CDR1 is LNHDA, CDR2 SQIVND (reference sequence). This CDR3 spans 17 amino acids. The CDR3 is CASSYLTGGTSNQPQHF. Here the CDR3 DNA reads TGTGCCAGTAGTTATTTGACAGGGGGCACGAGCAATCAGCCCCAGCATTTT.

Turning to this clone: Compared with germline, one end of the junction differs, possibly owing to a read error. The chain has TRBV6-1 and TRBJ2-7; the D is unclear. The CDR3 length is 11 residues. Looked up from germline, CDR1 is MNHNS and CDR2 is SASEGT. The CDR3 DNA follows: TGTGCCAGCACTGAACCTTACGAGCAGTACTTC. Translating gives CASTEPYEQYF.

DNA for the CDR3: TGTGCCAGCAGCTTCCGGGACAGGGTTATGCATGGCTACACCTTC. It specifies CASSFRDRVMHGYTF. The chain uses TRBV9 and TRBJ1-2; the match to TRBD1 covers 9 bases. V shed 4 bases, J shed 6 bases, and the junction held 10 bases outside the gene matches. Germline loops: CDR1 SGDLS, CDR2 YYNGEE. This CDR3 has 15 amino acids.

The rearrangement joins TRBV10-3 to TRBJ1-1, with D tentatively TRBD1 (6 bases). The CDR3 covers 14 residues. V lost 4 bases and J lost 0, with 9 bases in between. Germline V gene sequence: CDR1 ENHRY, CDR2 SYGVKD. The CDR3 DNA reads TGTGCCATCAGTGCAGGGGCCATGAACACTGAAGCTTTCTTT. It codes for CAISAGAMNTEAFF.

V usage is TRBV7-9 and J usage is TRBJ1-1; TRBD1 matches at 7 bases. Per the germline V gene, CDR1 is SEHNR and CDR2 is FQNEAQ (reference sequence). This CDR3 is 13 amino acids long. Trimming at V came to 5 bases and at J to 5 bases, leaving 5 bases not matched to a gene. CDR3 sequence: CASSEAGGTEAFF. In DNA form, the CDR3 reads TGTGCCAGCAGCGAAGCAGGGGGTACTGAAGCTTTCTTT.

V and J are TRBV18 and TRBJ1-2, with 7 positions matching TRBD1. The CDR3 loop spans 14 amino acids. V shed 2 bases, J shed 5 bases, and the junction held 5 bases outside the gene matches. Germline V gives CDR1 KGHSH, CDR2 LQKENI. The CDR3 region is CASSPSGTAYGYTF. The CDR3 DNA sequence: TGTGCCAGCTCACCATCCGGGACAGCATATGGCTACACCTTC.

The chain carries TRBV19 and TRBJ2-3; maybe TRBD2 (7 bases). The CDR3 contains 15 residues. From germline, CDR1 is LNHDA and CDR2 SQIVND (reference sequence). V dropped 6 bases and J dropped 4 bases, with 17 bases sitting between them. CDR3 protein: CASRLLGGGADTQYF. For the CDR3, the DNA is TGTGCCAGTAGACTCCTGGGAGGGGGTGCAGATACGCAGTATTTT.

This chain connects TRBV6-1 to TRBJ2-5; 8 bases align to TRBD2. The CDR3 has 18 residues. Germline V gives CDR1 MNHNS, CDR2 SASEGT. J was trimmed by 1 base and V by 2 bases; bases with no gene match: 12. The CDR3 sequence is CASSESPYGGGAQETQYF. The CDR3 DNA reads as TGTGCCAGCAGTGAATCCCCCTACGGGGGGGGAGCCCAAGAGACCCAGTACTTC.

This clone has just a few counts. The rearrangement uses TRBV4-1 and TRBJ2-2; maybe TRBD2 (6 bases). Germline V gene sequence: CDR1 MGHRA, CDR2 YSYEKL. Trimming removed 4 bases at V and 4 bases at J, with 16 bases between. CDR3 length equals 16 residues. CDR3 residues: CASSPVAGSRTGELFF. CDR3 coding DNA: TGCGCCAGCAGCCCCGTCGCGGGGTCGCGCACCGGGGAGCTGTTTTTT.